The subject of this entry is one T cell receptor beta chain. This sample was taken from a study of control samples from healthy donors and cancer patients. Germline-derived CDR1 and CDR2 are MGHDK and SYGVNS. CDR3 length: 14 residues. The V and J ends lost 3 bases and 9 bases, in that order; junction bases with no gene match: 6. The repertoire was sequenced with immunoSEQ multiplex PCR; TCRdb's copy has only in-frame clones and lacks some. This table has roughly 55,000 clones, approximately 86% appearing once. Sequenced input: blood. The TCR was taken from a man aged 50 or older in good health. The chain joins TRBV25-1 to TRBJ2-1; 9 bases align to TRBD2. Here the CDR3 DNA reads TGTGCCAGCAGTGACGGACTAGCGAATAGTGAGCAGTTCTTC. It is translated as CASSDGLANSEQFF.